The source of this T cell receptor (beta chain) is a study of blood T cell repertoires in COVID-19 (dated by TCRdb to 2020 to 2021). Regarding the study in general: Samples from collaborators originated in the United States, Italy and Spain and spanned both the acute and convalescent phases of COVID-19. A freely available public database, intended as a resource for researchers studying the immune response to SARS-CoV-2, is where the repertoires were released. The samples were drawn from the first 160 participants of the ongoing ImmuneRACE study and from more than 1,000 subjects provided by 6 global collaborators. The prospective study material was composed of cDNA or gDNA derived from T cells, B-cell-depleted T cells, or PBMCs. Where available, HLA class I and class II types were taken from metadata supplied by the sample provider and were not determined by assay-based typing. The dataset comprised deeply sampled blood TCRbeta repertoires from subjects exposed to, actively infected with, or recovered from COVID-19. Sample metadata almost always included a de-identified subject ID, COVID-19 status, age in years and sex. The study at large found these results: Clinical and demographic metadata were provided uncurated, with the amount varying by source and participant.

The immunoSEQ Assay, a bias-controlled multiplex PCR, was used to amplify TCRbeta CDR3 regions from genomic DNA. In the source study's methods: The number of nucleated cells in each sample was estimated by amplification of reference gene primers within the assay. Sequence reads were collapsed and filtered to measure the absolute abundance of every unique TCRbeta CDR3 rearrangement. For each sample, productive Simpson clonality was calculated as the square root of Simpson's diversity index across productive rearrangements. In TCRdb, the immuneACCESS table is reduced to in-frame sequences with V and J assigned. These tables do not hold every clone; where another copy was compared, an unresolved V gene accounts for under half, and the others remain unexplained. Clone size and V and J calls were adopted from that table, with D and trimming inferred from the DNA. Here the sample has around 170,000 clones; approximately 85% occur a single time. Roughly 8.6% of the sample is in the top ten clones.

Enrolling through a virtual design, the prospective study's participants ranged in age from roughly 18 to 95 years and lived across some 23 United States geographic areas. To assign participants to cohorts, the prospective study relied on clinical history that participants themselves reported in a screening survey and a study questionnaire. For ImmuneRACE Cohort 3, a participant was defined as recovered based on two consecutive negative NP/OP PCR tests, clearance by a healthcare professional, or resolution of symptoms. Mobile phlebotomists in the prospective study collected whole blood, serum and a nasopharyngeal or oropharyngeal swab from every participant. Prospective study participants could optionally give additional blood draws and questionnaires over a roughly 2-month period. Before DNA extraction, prospective study blood samples were shipped either frozen or at room temperature. Including cysteine and phenylalanine, the CDR3 has 13 amino acids. Kept here is only the CDR3 DNA, which spans 39 bases and is read in frame from base 1. V is shortened by 3 bases, J by 6 bases, and the region joining them spans 12 bases. According to the germline V gene, CDR1 reads KGHSH and CDR2 reads LQKENI.

This clone has more than one count but fewer than ten. The antigen this receptor binds is unknown. The record has no base qualities; no much larger clone is one base away. The sequencing sample was made of PBMCs or T cells enriched from blood (not recorded which). The receptor's source is a woman between 18 and 30 years old who had recovered from COVID-19. The chain is assembled from TRBV18 and TRBJ2-7; there is no confident call for the D gene. The CDR3 amino acid sequence is: CASSPEPAAEQYF. The sequenced DNA: TGTGCCAGCTCACCGGAACCGGCGGCCGAGCAGTACTTC.